This TCR beta chain is from a study of tumor and adjacent non-tumor tissue in lung cancer. No cell sorting was done before RNA was extracted from the tissue. The V gene's germline CDR1 is SGHDT and CDR2 YYEEEE. The CDR3 sequence is 16 residues long. TCRbeta libraries were built with three rounds of nested PCR, modified from ARM-PCR. TCRdb recomputed calls from the multiplex PCR reads with MiXCR, one row per CDR3 protein. The sample holds over 130,000 distinct CDR3 sequences; around two thirds are singletons and the top ten take 15% to 20%. Notes on this clonotype: At one end, the junction sequence differs from germline, possibly due to a read error.

The receptor comes from a man aged 55 to 69 with small cell lung cancer. The chain is built from TRBV5-6 and TRBJ2-1; 11 nucleotides match TRBD1. The sample consisted of lung tumor tissue. The CDR3 nucleotides read TGTGCCAGTAGCTCCTACCGGGACAGGGGGTACAATGAGCTGTTCTTC. Amino acid sequence: CASSSYRDRGYNELFF.